One sample yielded the 27 T cell receptor beta chains listed below, sequenced in a study of blood T cell repertoires in COVID-19. Method: immunoSEQ multiplex PCR; TCRdb's copy keeps in-frame clones and lacks some. The sample includes approximately 130,000 clones, 88% of them seen just once. What was sequenced was peripheral blood. Receptor source: a human donor in a cohort sampled during active COVID-19.

This clone was seen ten or more times. DNA for the CDR3: TGTGCCAGCAGCCCGGGGACAGGGGACTCTGGAAACACCATATATTTT. Its protein is CASSPGTGDSGNTIYF. The chain uses TRBV5-6 and TRBJ1-3; 10 bases are a match to TRBD1. Per germline, CDR1 SGHDT and CDR2 YYEEEE. The CDR3 has 16 amino acids. The V gene end was trimmed by 4 bases and the J gene end by 0 bases; junction bases not matched to a gene: 4.

This clone has a handful of counts. This chain connects TRBV4-1 to TRBJ2-7, with D unresolved. Germline assignment: CDR1 MGHRA and CDR2 YSYEKL. V lost 1 base and J 7 bases, leaving 8 bases between the germline ends. CDR3 length: 12 amino acids. The CDR3 DNA reads as TGCGCCAGCAGCCAAGTCGGTGGTGAGCAGTACTTC. It translates to CASSQVGGEQYF.

V and J are TRBV27 and TRBJ2-2, with D possibly being TRBD2 (7 bases). Germline CDR1 is MNHEY and CDR2 is SMNVEV (reference sequence). V was pared by 5 bases and J by 1 base, with 14 bases between. The CDR3 runs to 16 residues. This chain's CDR3 is CASSPAGHQNTGELFF. In DNA, the CDR3 is TGTGCCAGCAGTCCAGCGGGACACCAGAACACCGGGGAGCTGTTTTTT.

The rearrangement uses TRBV5-1 and TRBJ2-6; perhaps TRBD1 as D (5 bases). The CDR3 sequence is 17 residues long. CDR1 is SGHRS, CDR2 YFSETQ, per germline. The V and J ends lost 1 base and 1 base respectively, with 12 bases between them. CDR3 DNA sequence: TGCGCCAGCAGCTTGCCGGTCCAGGGTTCTGGGGCCAACGTCCTGACTTTC. As protein: CASSLPVQGSGANVLTF.

The chain joins TRBV7-2 to TRBJ2-2; the match to TRBD2 covers 14 bases. Germline V lookup: CDR1 SGHTA, CDR2 FQGNSA. The V and J ends lost 8 bases and 5 bases, in that order; junction bases with no gene match: 7. CDR3 length equals 16 residues. CDR3 coding DNA: TGTGCCAGCTTGGGACTAGCGGGAGTGAGGACCGGGGAGCTGTTTTTT. This encodes CASLGLAGVRTGELFF.

V usage is TRBV27 and J usage is TRBJ1-2; D gene uncertain. CDR3 length: 14 amino acids. Germline assignment: CDR1 MNHEY and CDR2 SMNVEV (reference sequence). Trimming took off 1 base at V and 2 bases at J, with 8 bases between the two ends. The CDR3 reads CASSLFGGNYGYTF. As DNA, the CDR3 is TGTGCCAGCAGTTTATTCGGCGGAAACTATGGCTACACCTTC.

The chain carries TRBV25-1 and TRBJ2-7; 12 bases align to TRBD2. This CDR3 has 18 residues. With 1 base clipped from V and 6 bases from J, the junction kept 13 bases outside the gene matches. CDR1 and CDR2 (germline): MGHDK, SYGVNS. In nucleotides, the CDR3 is TGTGCCAGCAGTGAATGGGCTAGCGGGAGGGGGCGTAAAAGCGAGCAGTACTTC. Amino acids: CASSEWASGRGRKSEQYF.

The chain carries TRBV27 and TRBJ2-1, with 11 nucleotides matching TRBD2. Germline CDR1 MNHEY, CDR2 SMNVEV (reference sequence). There are 16 residues in the CDR3. V lost 7 bases to trimming and J lost 2 bases; unmatched junction nucleotides: 7. CDR3 region: CASTPLTSGTYNEQFF. CDR3 DNA: TGTGCCAGCACTCCATTGACTAGCGGGACCTACAATGAGCAGTTCTTC.

This clone came up a few times. This sequence joins TRBV4-1 and TRBJ2-2, with D perhaps TRBD1 (6 bases). The V end lost 1 base, the J end lost 8 bases, and 17 bases lay between the germline ends. Germline V lookup: CDR1 MGHRA, CDR2 YSYEKL. The CDR3 covers 16 residues. As DNA, the CDR3 is TGCGCCAGCAGCCAAGGGGCAGGGGTTAAATCTGGGGAGCTGTTTTTT. Translation gives CASSQGAGVKSGELFF.

V is TRBV3-1 (or the pseudogene TRBV3-2) and J is TRBJ1-2; TRBD1 might be the D (5 bases). The germline V gene encodes CDR1 LGHDT and CDR2 YNNKEL (reference sequence). Trimming removed 0 bases at V and 7 bases at J, with 9 bases between. The CDR3 covers 13 residues. The CDR3 bases are TGTGCCAGCAGCCAAGACAGGGTCGGTGGCTACACCTTC. It yields the protein CASSQDRVGGYTF.

The chain has TRBV5-6 and TRBJ2-2; 8 bases align to TRBD2. The CDR3 loop spans 16 amino acids. Per the germline V gene, CDR1 is SGHDT and CDR2 is YYEEEE. J was trimmed by 7 bases and V by 6 bases; bases with no gene match: 14. CDR3 region: CASILFAGGNNGELFF. DNA of the CDR3: TGTGCCAGCATCCTTTTTGCGGGGGGTAATAACGGGGAGCTGTTTTTT.

The chain links TRBV18 to TRBJ1-2, with D uncertain. Germline V gene data show CDR1 as KGHSH and CDR2 as LQKENI. V was trimmed by 3 bases and J by 0 bases, leaving 8 bases between them. This CDR3 is built from 14 residues. Written as DNA, the CDR3 is TGTGCCAGCTCACCGGGGAGGGCTAACTATGGCTACACCTTC. Its protein is CASSPGRANYGYTF.

The chain links TRBV6-4 to TRBJ2-4, with TRBD1 matching over 7 bases. The junction had 0 bases not matched to a gene; V was cut back by 4 bases and J by 9 bases. Germline lookup yields CDR1 MRHNA and CDR2 SNTAGT. This CDR3 region has 11 residues. Written as DNA, the CDR3 is TGTGCCAGCAGTGCAGGGGGCATTCAGTACTTC. It yields the protein CASSAGGIQYF.

This clone was detected once. The chain carries TRBV15 and TRBJ2-1; 9 nucleotides match TRBD1. In germline, CDR1 is LNHNV, CDR2 YYDKDF (reference sequence). The V segment lost 3 bases and the J segment 5 bases; nucleotides outside the gene matches: 5. This CDR3 spans 15 amino acids. CDR3 sequence reads: CATSRSGQGNNEQFF. The CDR3 DNA is TGTGCCACCAGCAGGTCGGGACAGGGCAACAATGAGCAGTTCTTC. Looking up the rest from reference TRBV15 and TRBJ2-1 gives the full variable domain: DAMVIQNPRYQVTQFGKPVTLSCSQTLNHNVMYWYQQKSSQAPKLLFHYYDKDFNNEADTPDNFQSRRPNTSFCFLDIRSPGLGDTAMYLCATSRSGQGNNEQFFGPGTRLTVL.

The chain joins TRBV13 to TRBJ2-7; 15 bases align to TRBD2. Germline values: CDR1 PRHDT, CDR2 FYEKMQ (reference sequence). V was pared by 8 bases and J by 2 bases, with 16 bases of the junction left unmatched. The length of the CDR3 is 19 residues. CDR3 residues: CASRLTRGLAGGLAYEQYF. DNA for the CDR3: TGTGCCAGCCGACTTACCCGGGGACTAGCGGGAGGCCTCGCCTACGAGCAGTACTTC.

The table lists this clone with a count of one. This rearrangement joins TRBV11-2 to TRBJ2-7; 8 positions match TRBD2. The CDR3 length is 16 residues. Per the germline V gene, CDR1 is SGHAT and CDR2 is FQNNGV. V was pared by 1 base and J by 0 bases, with 5 bases of the junction left unmatched. The CDR3 DNA reads TGTGCCAGCAGCTTAGTAGGCGGGGGGAGCTCCTACGAGCAGTACTTC. Its protein is CASSLVGGGSSYEQYF.

This rearrangement joins TRBV19 to TRBJ1-1; D gene uncertain. From germline, CDR1 is LNHDA and CDR2 SQIVND (reference sequence). CDR3 length equals 13 residues. V was shortened by 5 bases and J by 1 base, with 8 bases between the two germline ends. The CDR3 nucleotides read TGTGCCAGTAGTGCCAACAAGAACACTGAAGCTTTCTTT. This encodes CASSANKNTEAFF.

This clone was observed a handful of times. V is TRBV29-1 and J is TRBJ2-1; 13 bases line up with TRBD2. Trimming at V came to 6 bases and at J to 10 bases, leaving 6 bases not matched to a gene. The CDR3 runs to 13 residues. Germline lookup yields CDR1 SQVTM and CDR2 ANQGSEA. The CDR3 DNA is TGCAGCGTGTGGACTAGCGGGAGTAAGGAGCAGTTCTTC. Translating it yields CSVWTSGSKEQFF.

V usage is TRBV11-3 and J usage is TRBJ2-1, with D possibly TRBD2 on 7 matching bases. V was pared by 5 bases and J by 9 bases, with 17 bases between. This CDR3 has 14 amino acids. In germline, CDR1 is SGHNT, CDR2 YENEEA. CDR3 sequence (DNA): TGTGCCAGCAGCCAACGCGGCGGGGGCGGTGAGCAGTTCTTC. Translating it yields CASSQRGGGGEQFF. Using reference TRBV11-3 and TRBJ2-1 for the parts outside the CDR3, the full variable domain is EAGVVQSPRYKIIEKKQPVAFWCNPISGHNTLYWYLQNLGQGPELLIRYENEEAVDDSQLPKDRFSAERLKGVDSTLKIQPAELGDSAVYLCASSQRGGGGEQFFGPGTRLTVL.

This clone was detected a few times. This rearrangement joins TRBV10-1 to TRBJ2-7; TRBD2 is a possible D gene (5 bases). With 0 bases removed from V and 3 bases from J, the gap between germline ends came to 12 bases. This CDR3 has 15 residues. Germline values: CDR1 WNHNN, CDR2 SYGVQD (reference sequence). Here the CDR3 reads CASSESALEDYEQYF. The CDR3 DNA follows: TGCGCCAGCAGTGAGTCAGCACTAGAGGACTACGAGCAGTACTTC.

This clone has only a few counts. The chain couples TRBV6-4 to TRBJ2-1, with 13 bases that match TRBD2. Germline lookup yields CDR1 MRHNA and CDR2 SNTAGT. This CDR3 has 15 amino acids. The V and J ends lost 4 bases and 6 bases, in that order; junction bases with no gene match: 3. The CDR3 reads CASSVLAGGPNEQFF. In nucleotides, the CDR3 is TGTGCCAGCAGTGTACTAGCGGGGGGGCCCAATGAGCAGTTCTTC.

The V and J genes are TRBV6-2 or TRBV6-3 and TRBJ1-5; TRBD1 matches 7 bases. The CDR3 has 15 amino acids. The V gene end was trimmed by 3 bases and the J gene end by 6 bases; junction bases not matched to a gene: 8. Germline V gene sequence: CDR1 MNHEY, CDR2 SVGEGT. CDR3 protein: CASSYSSTGAQPQHF. CDR3 sequence (DNA): TGTGCCAGCAGTTATTCCAGCACAGGGGCTCAGCCCCAGCATTTT.

V and J are TRBV28 and TRBJ1-5; a weak D match, TRBD1 (6 bases). Per germline, CDR1 MDHEN and CDR2 SYDVKM. CDR3 length: 12 amino acids. The ends were cut back, 9 bases at V and 5 bases at J, with 11 bases in the middle. The CDR3 DNA reads TGTGCCAGTTCGGACAGCCATCAGCCCCAGCATTTT. This encodes CASSDSHQPQHF.

This clone has only one observation. This sequence joins TRBV12-3 or TRBV12-4 and TRBJ2-7; the D gene is possibly TRBD1 (6 bases). The CDR3 sequence is 13 residues long. Deletions cut 7 bases from V and 2 bases from J, with 12 bases between. The CDR3 bases are TGTGCCAGCAATCCGGGACACACCTACGAGCAGTACTTC. It specifies CASNPGHTYEQYF.

The chain links TRBV2 to TRBJ2-4; D possibly corresponds to TRBD2 (6 bases). Between the trimmed V and J ends, which lost 4 bases and 0 bases, there was a span of 10 bases. Germline V gene lookup returns CDR1 SNHLY and CDR2 FYNNEI. The CDR3 loop spans 15 amino acids. CDR3 nucleotides: TGTGCCAGCAGTGGCCAGGGACTAGCCAAAAACATTCAGTACTTC. This codes for CASSGQGLAKNIQYF.

This clone appeared a single time. This chain connects TRBV30 to TRBJ1-2; D is perhaps TRBD1 (6 bases). Trimming pared 0 bases from V and 0 bases from J, leaving 8 bases between. CDR3 length: 14 amino acids. CDR1 and CDR2 (germline): GTSNPN, SVGIG (reference sequence). The CDR3 here is CAWSVQGPNYGYTF. CDR3 DNA: TGTGCCTGGAGTGTACAGGGCCCTAACTATGGCTACACCTTC.

This clone was recorded only once. J is TRBJ1-2 and V is TRBV5-6, with D possibly being TRBD1 (5 bases). The CDR3 totals 11 residues. V was trimmed by 4 bases and J by 8 bases, leaving 9 bases between them. Germline CDR1 and CDR2: SGHDT and YYEEEE. As DNA, the CDR3 is TGTGCCAGCAGCCCAGGGATCGGCTACACCTTC. Translating it yields CASSPGIGYTF.